This T cell receptor (beta chain) was sequenced during a study of shared clonotypes between healthy human individuals. Sequenced by immunoSEQ multiplex PCR; TCRdb stores in-frame clones only, minus some. In the table there are roughly 2.5 million clones, around 90% of which are singletons. Germline loops: CDR1 MGHRA, CDR2 YSYEKL. V shed 3 bases, J shed 4 bases, and the junction held 5 bases outside the gene matches. The CDR3 consists of 16 residues. Sequenced material: naive CD4+ T cells sorted from blood. Subset described: CD45RA+ positively selected. The sequence was obtained from a young man in good health. The chain has TRBV4-1 and TRBJ2-7; the match to TRBD2 covers 14 bases. The CDR3 DNA reads TGCGCCAGCAGCCAGGGGACTAGCGGGAGTGGATACGAGCAGTACTTC. Residues: CASSQGTSGSGYEQYF.